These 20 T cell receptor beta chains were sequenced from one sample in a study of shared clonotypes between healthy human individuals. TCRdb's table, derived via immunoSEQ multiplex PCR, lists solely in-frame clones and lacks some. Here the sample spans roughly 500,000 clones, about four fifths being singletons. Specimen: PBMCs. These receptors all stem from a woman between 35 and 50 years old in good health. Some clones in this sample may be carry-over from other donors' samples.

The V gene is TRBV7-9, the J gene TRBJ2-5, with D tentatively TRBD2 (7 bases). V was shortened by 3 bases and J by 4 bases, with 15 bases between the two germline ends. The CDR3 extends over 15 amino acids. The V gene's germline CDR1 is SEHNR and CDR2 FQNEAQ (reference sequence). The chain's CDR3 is CASSFSGEGGETQYF. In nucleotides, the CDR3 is TGTGCCAGCAGCTTCTCAGGGGAGGGAGGAGAGACCCAGTACTTC. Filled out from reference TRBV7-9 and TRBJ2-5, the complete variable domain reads DTGVSQNPRHKITKRGQNVTFRCDPISEHNRLYWYRQTLGQGPEFLTYFQNEAQLEKSRLLSDRFSAERPKGSFSTLEIQRTEQGDSAMYLCASSFSGEGGETQYFGPGTRLLVL.

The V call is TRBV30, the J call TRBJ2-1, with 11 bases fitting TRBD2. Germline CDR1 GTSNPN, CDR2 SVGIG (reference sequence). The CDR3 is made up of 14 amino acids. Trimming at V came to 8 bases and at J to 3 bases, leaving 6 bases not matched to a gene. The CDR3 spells CASLGTSGYNEQFF. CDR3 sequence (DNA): TGTGCCAGCCTAGGGACTAGCGGCTACAATGAGCAGTTCTTC.

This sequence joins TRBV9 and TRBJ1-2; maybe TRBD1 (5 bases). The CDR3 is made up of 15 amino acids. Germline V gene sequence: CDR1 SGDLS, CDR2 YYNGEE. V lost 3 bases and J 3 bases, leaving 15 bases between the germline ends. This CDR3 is CASSGQIDSYYGYTF. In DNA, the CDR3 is TGTGCCAGCAGCGGACAGATTGACAGTTACTATGGCTACACCTTC.

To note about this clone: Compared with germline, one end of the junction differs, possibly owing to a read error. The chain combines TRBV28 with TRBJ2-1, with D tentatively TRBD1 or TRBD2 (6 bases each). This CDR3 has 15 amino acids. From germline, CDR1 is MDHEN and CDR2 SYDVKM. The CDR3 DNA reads TGTGCCAGCAGTCCAGGGGACTCACCCCAAAATGGGCAGTTCTTC. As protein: CASSPGDSPQNGQFF.

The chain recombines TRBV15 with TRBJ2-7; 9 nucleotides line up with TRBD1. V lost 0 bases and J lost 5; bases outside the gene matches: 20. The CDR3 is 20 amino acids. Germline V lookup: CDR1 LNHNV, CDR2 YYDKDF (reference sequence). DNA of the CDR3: TGTGCCACCAGCAGAGATGACCCGAAGGGGCTTCGGGACAGGGTTGACGAGCAGTACTTC. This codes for CATSRDDPKGLRDRVDEQYF. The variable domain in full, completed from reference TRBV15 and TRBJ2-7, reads DAMVIQNPRYQVTQFGKPVTLSCSQTLNHNVMYWYQQKSSQAPKLLFHYYDKDFNNEADTPDNFQSRRPNTSFCFLDIRSPGLGDTAMYLCATSRDDPKGLRDRVDEQYFGPGTRLTVT.

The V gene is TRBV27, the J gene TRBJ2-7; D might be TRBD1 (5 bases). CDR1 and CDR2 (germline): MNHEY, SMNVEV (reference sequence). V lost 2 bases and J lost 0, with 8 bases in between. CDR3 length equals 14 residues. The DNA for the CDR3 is TGTGCCAGCAGTTTAAAAGACAGCTCCTACGAGCAGTACTTC. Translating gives CASSLKDSSYEQYF.

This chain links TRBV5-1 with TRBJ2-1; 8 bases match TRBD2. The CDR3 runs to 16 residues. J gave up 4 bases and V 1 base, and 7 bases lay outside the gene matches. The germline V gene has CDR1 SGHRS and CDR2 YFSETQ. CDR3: CASSLRLREAYNEQFF. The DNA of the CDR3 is TGCGCCAGCAGCTTGAGATTGCGGGAGGCTTACAATGAGCAGTTCTTC.

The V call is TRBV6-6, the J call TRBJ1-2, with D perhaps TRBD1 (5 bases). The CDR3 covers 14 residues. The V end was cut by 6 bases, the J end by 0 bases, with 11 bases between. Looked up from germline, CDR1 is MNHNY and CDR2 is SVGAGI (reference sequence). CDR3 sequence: CASSGQGANYGYTF. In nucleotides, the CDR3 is TGTGCCAGCAGCGGGCAGGGTGCTAACTATGGCTACACCTTC.

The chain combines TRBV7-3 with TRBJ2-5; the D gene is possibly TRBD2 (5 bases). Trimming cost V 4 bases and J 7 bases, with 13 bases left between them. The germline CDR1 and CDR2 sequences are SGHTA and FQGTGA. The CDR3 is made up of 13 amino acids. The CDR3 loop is CASSYEGSGTQYF. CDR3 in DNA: TGTGCCAGCAGCTACGAGGGCTCGGGGACCCAGTACTTC. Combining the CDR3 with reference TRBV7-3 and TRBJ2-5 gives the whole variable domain GAGVSQTPSNKVTEKGKYVELRCDPISGHTALYWYRQSLGQGPEFLIYFQGTGAADDSGLPNDRFFAVRPEGSVSTLKIQRTERGDSAVYLCASSYEGSGTQYFGPGTRLLVL.

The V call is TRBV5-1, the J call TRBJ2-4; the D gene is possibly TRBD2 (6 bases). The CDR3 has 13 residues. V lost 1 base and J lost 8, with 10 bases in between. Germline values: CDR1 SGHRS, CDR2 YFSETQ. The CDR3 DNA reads TGCGCCAGCAGCTTGACTAGCCCTGACATTCAGTACTTC. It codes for CASSLTSPDIQYF.

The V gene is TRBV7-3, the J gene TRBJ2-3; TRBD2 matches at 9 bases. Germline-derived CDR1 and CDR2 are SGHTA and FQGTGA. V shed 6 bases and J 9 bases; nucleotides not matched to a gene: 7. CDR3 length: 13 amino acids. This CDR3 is CASSSGLATTQYF. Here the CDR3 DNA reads TGTGCCAGCAGTTCGGGACTAGCAACCACGCAGTATTTT.

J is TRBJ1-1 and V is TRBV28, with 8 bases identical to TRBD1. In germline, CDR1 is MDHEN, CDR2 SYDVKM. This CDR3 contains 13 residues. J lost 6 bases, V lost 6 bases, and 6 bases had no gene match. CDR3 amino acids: CASSPTGAAEAFF. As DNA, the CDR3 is TGTGCCAGCAGCCCGACAGGGGCCGCTGAAGCTTTCTTT.

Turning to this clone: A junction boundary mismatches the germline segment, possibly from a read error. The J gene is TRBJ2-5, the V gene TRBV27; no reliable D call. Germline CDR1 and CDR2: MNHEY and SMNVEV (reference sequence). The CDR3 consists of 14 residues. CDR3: CASSLFGPLETQYF. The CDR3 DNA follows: TGTGCCAGCAGCTTATTTGGGCCACTAGAGACCCAGTACTTC.

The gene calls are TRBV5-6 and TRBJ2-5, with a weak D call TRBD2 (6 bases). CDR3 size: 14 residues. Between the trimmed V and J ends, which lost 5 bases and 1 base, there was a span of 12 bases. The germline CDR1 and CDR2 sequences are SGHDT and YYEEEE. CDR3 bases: TGTGCCAGCAGTCCGGGAGTTATCCAAGAGACCCAGTACTTC. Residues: CASSPGVIQETQYF. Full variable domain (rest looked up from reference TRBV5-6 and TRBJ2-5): DAGVTQSPTHLIKTRGQQVTLRCSPKSGHDTVSWYQQALGQGPQFIFQYYEEEERQRGNFPDRFSGHQFPNYSSELNVNALLLGDSALYLCASSPGVIQETQYFGPGTRLLVL.

DNA for the CDR3: TGCGCCAGCACCTTCTCCGGACAGACTAATGAAAAACTGTTTTTT. Protein: CASTFSGQTNEKLFF. The rearrangement links TRBV5-1 to TRBJ1-4; TRBD1 is a possible D gene (6 bases). Germline V CDR1 and CDR2: SGHRS, YFSETQ. This CDR3 has 15 amino acids. Deletions cut 6 bases from V and 2 bases from J, with 14 bases between.

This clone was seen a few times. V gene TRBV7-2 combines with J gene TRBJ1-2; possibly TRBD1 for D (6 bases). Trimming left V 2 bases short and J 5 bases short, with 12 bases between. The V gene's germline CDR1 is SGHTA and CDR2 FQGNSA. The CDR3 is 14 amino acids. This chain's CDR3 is CASSLRTELYGYTF. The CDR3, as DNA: TGTGCCAGCAGCTTACGGACAGAACTATATGGCTACACCTTC.

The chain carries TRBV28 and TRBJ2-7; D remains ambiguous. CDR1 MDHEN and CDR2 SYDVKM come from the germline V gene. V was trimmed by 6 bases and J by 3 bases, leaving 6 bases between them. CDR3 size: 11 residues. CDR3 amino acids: CASRTDYEQYF. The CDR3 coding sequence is TGTGCCAGCAGGACTGACTACGAGCAGTACTTC.

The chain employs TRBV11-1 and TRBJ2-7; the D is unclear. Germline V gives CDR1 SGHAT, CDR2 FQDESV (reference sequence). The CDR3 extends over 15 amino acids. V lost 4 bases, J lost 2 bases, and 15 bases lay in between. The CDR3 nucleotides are TGTGCCAGCAGCTCCCGACCAGATGGCGCCTACGAGCAGTACTTC. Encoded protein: CASSSRPDGAYEQYF.

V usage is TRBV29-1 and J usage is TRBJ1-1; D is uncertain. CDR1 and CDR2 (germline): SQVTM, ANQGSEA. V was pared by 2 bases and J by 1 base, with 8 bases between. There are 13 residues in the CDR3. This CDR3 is CSVERQANTEAFF. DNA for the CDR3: TGCAGCGTTGAACGACAAGCGAACACTGAAGCTTTCTTT. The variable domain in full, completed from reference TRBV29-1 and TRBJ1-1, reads SAVISQKPSRDICQRGTSLTIQCQVDSQVTMMFWYRQQPGQSLTLIATANQGSEATYESGFVIDKFPISRPNLTFSTLTVSNMSPEDSSIYLCSVERQANTEAFFGQGTRLTVV.

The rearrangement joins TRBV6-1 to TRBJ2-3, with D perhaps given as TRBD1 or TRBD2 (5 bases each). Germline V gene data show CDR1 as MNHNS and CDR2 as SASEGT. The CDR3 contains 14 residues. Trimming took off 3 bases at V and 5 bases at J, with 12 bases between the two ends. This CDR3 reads CASSEKLGEDTQYF. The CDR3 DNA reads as TGTGCCAGCAGTGAGAAATTGGGGGAAGATACGCAGTATTTT.